This TCR beta chain was documented in a study of blood T cell repertoires in COVID-19. Turning to the study itself: Whether acute or convalescent, the COVID-19 samples came from the United States, Italy and Spain. Sample material is recorded as cDNA or gDNA derived from T cells, B-cell-depleted T cells, or PBMCs.

Either two negative PCRs, clearance, or symptom resolution qualified Cohort 3 donors as recovered. Per the original data handling: Reference gene primer amplification gave nucleated cell count estimates. The method was immunoSEQ multiplex PCR; TCRdb's version includes in-frame clones alone and lacks a portion of them. Clone size and V and J calls were adopted from that table, with D and trimming inferred from the DNA. Counted here are more than 250,000 clones, roughly 88% occurring once; the ten biggest clones make up more than 2%. Between the trimmed V and J ends, which lost 5 bases and 6 bases, there was a span of 16 bases. This CDR3 is 15 amino acids long. Germline V gene data show CDR1 as SGHAT and CDR2 as FQNNGV.

The sequence came from a man between 25 and 39 years old who had recovered from COVID-19. The rearrangement uses TRBV11-2 and TRBJ1-4, with TRBD1 as a possible D gene (6 bases). Sequencing was performed on PBMCs or T cells enriched from blood (not recorded which). The DNA of the CDR3 is TGTGCCAGCAGCCTAAAACAGGGTAAGGATGAAAAACTGTTTTTT. Residues: CASSLKQGKDEKLFF. Full variable domain (missing parts from reference TRBV11-2 and TRBJ1-4): EAGVAQSPRYKIIEKRQSVAFWCNPISGHATLYWYQQILGQGPKLLIQFQNNGVVDDSQLPKDRFSAERLKGVDSTLKIQPAKLEDSAVYLCASSLKQGKDEKLFFGSGTQLSVL.